This T cell receptor (beta chain) was found in a study of cytomegalovirus exposure and HLA in healthy donors. The primer mix had 60 Vbeta and 13 Jbeta primers. TCRdb's table, derived via immunoSEQ multiplex PCR, lists solely in-frame clones and lacks some. The table lists 130,000 or so clones, about 82% of them singletons, with roughly 5% in the top ten. Findings and caveats of the study: An analysis was carried out later, and it reportedly showed fewer N-insertions in an Asian-associated ancestry cluster than the 666-donor mean. Researchers had no immune exposure information except CMV serostatus available. Researchers reported in a later analysis that common viral pathogens appeared linked to several top clusters. Rates of TCR association differed by HLA locus in a later analysis, with DRB1 highest and HLA-C lowest.

CDR3 length equals 14 residues. Per the germline V gene, CDR1 is SGHRS and CDR2 is YFSETQ. V trimming: 1 base; J trimming: 8 bases; junction bases outside the gene matches: 6. About this clone itself: Its target is unknown.

The sequence was collected from a man aged 25-45 years in good health and CMV-seronegative. Sequenced input: PBMCs. The genes are TRBV5-1 and TRBJ1-2, with 9 bases fitting TRBD1. CDR3 nucleotide sequence: TGCGCCAGCAGCTTGCTGGGACAGGGCAGCGGCTACACCTTC. This sequence encodes CASSLLGQGSGYTF.